The rows below give T cell receptor beta chains drawn from one sample of a study of T-cell reconstitution after alpha-beta-depleted transplantation in children. TCRdb re-analysed the PCR reads in MiXCR, keeping a single row per CDR3 protein. The sample lists some 520,000 distinct CDR3 sequences; around a third were seen once. Sample: PBMCs from the stem cell graft donor, taken from the stem cell graft. These receptors originate from a human donor who donated a stem cell graft to a child with aplastic anemia. Each CDR3 is given with its conserved first and last residue. A D gene is named only where the DNA matches it firmly. Only part of the rows carry a size: once, few, many, or a class if the clone is expanded.

d_call: .
j_call: TRBJ2-5
v_call: TRBV7-2
clone_size: few
cdr3_length: 14
cdr3_aa: CASSLPPGVETQYF

d_call: .
j_call: TRBJ1-1
v_call: TRBV7-9
clone_size: .
cdr3_length: 13
cdr3_aa: CASSPVEGFEAFF

d_call: TRBD1
j_call: TRBJ1-3
v_call: TRBV5-4
clone_size: few
cdr3_length: 19
cdr3_aa: CASSLPKGAEYSSGNTIYF

d_call: .
j_call: TRBJ2-5
v_call: TRBV11-2
clone_size: .
cdr3_length: 14
cdr3_aa: CASSLVSGSRTQYF

d_call: TRBD2
j_call: TRBJ2-7
v_call: TRBV7-6
clone_size: .
cdr3_length: 14
cdr3_aa: CASSTRAGVYEQYF

d_call: TRBD1
j_call: TRBJ2-3
v_call: TRBV6-2/TRBV6-3
clone_size: .
cdr3_length: 15
cdr3_aa: CASSYWDSRTDTQYF

d_call: TRBD2
j_call: TRBJ2-1
v_call: TRBV11-2
clone_size: .
cdr3_length: 18
cdr3_aa: CASSHTLRGTYSYNEQFF

d_call: .
j_call: TRBJ2-3
v_call: TRBV7-3
clone_size: .
cdr3_length: 16
cdr3_aa: CASSLTSLAGTDTQYF

d_call: .
j_call: TRBJ2-7
v_call: TRBV29-1
clone_size: .
cdr3_length: 14
cdr3_aa: CSVGIGDINYEQYF

d_call: TRBD1
j_call: TRBJ1-2
v_call: TRBV14
clone_size: .
cdr3_length: 18
cdr3_aa: CASSQDWETGVVGYGYTF

d_call: .
j_call: TRBJ2-3
v_call: TRBV10-1
clone_size: .
cdr3_length: 16
cdr3_aa: CASSESERGSTDTQYF

d_call: .
j_call: TRBJ2-7
v_call: TRBV18
clone_size: .
cdr3_length: 15
cdr3_aa: CASSLRDGVTYEQYF

d_call: .
j_call: TRBJ1-1
v_call: TRBV15
clone_size: .
cdr3_length: 13
cdr3_aa: CATTRRKGNEAFF

d_call: TRBD1
j_call: TRBJ2-7
v_call: TRBV28
clone_size: .
cdr3_length: 15
cdr3_aa: CASSTPGTGTYEQYF

d_call: TRBD2
j_call: TRBJ2-1
v_call: TRBV7-2
clone_size: many
cdr3_length: 15
cdr3_aa: CASSLASGRLDEQFF

d_call: .
j_call: TRBJ1-5
v_call: TRBV9
clone_size: .
cdr3_length: 14
cdr3_aa: CASSFGGARQPQHF

d_call: TRBD1
j_call: TRBJ1-1
v_call: TRBV10-3
clone_size: few
cdr3_length: 16
cdr3_aa: CAIRAGQGVWSTEAFF

d_call: TRBD2
j_call: TRBJ2-1
v_call: TRBV5-1
clone_size: .
cdr3_length: 18
cdr3_aa: CASSLEESGLAVYNEQFF

d_call: .
j_call: TRBJ2-3
v_call: TRBV5-4
clone_size: once
cdr3_length: 17
cdr3_aa: CASSLYEGVVGTDTQYF

d_call: .
j_call: TRBJ2-1
v_call: TRBV29-1
clone_size: .
cdr3_length: 13
cdr3_aa: CSVVKASYNEQFF

d_call: TRBD2
j_call: TRBJ2-2
v_call: TRBV12-3/TRBV12-4
clone_size: .
cdr3_length: 17
cdr3_aa: CASSPFPGGTNTGELFF

d_call: TRBD1
j_call: TRBJ2-5
v_call: TRBV10-2
clone_size: .
cdr3_length: 15
cdr3_aa: CASSSPEGAGETQYF

d_call: .
j_call: TRBJ1-2
v_call: TRBV28
clone_size: .
cdr3_length: 12
cdr3_aa: CASREGGRGYTF

d_call: .
j_call: TRBJ2-3
v_call: TRBV5-4
clone_size: once
cdr3_length: 14
cdr3_aa: CASSFDKGADTQYF

d_call: TRBD1
j_call: TRBJ2-6
v_call: TRBV6-1
clone_size: few
cdr3_length: 15
cdr3_aa: CASCSGGLGANVLTF

d_call: .
j_call: TRBJ2-5
v_call: TRBV12-3/TRBV12-4
clone_size: .
cdr3_length: 14
cdr3_aa: CASSFQSRQETQYF

d_call: .
j_call: TRBJ2-2
v_call: TRBV7-9
clone_size: few
cdr3_length: 14
cdr3_aa: CASERAPNTGELFF

d_call: .
j_call: TRBJ2-3
v_call: TRBV7-3
clone_size: .
cdr3_length: 12
cdr3_aa: CASSSVADTQYF

d_call: .
j_call: TRBJ1-3
v_call: TRBV30
clone_size: .
cdr3_length: 13
cdr3_aa: CAWSRGSGNTIYF

d_call: .
j_call: TRBJ1-1
v_call: TRBV19
clone_size: .
cdr3_length: 14
cdr3_aa: CASSIPTGNTEAFF

d_call: .
j_call: TRBJ2-3
v_call: TRBV28
clone_size: .
cdr3_length: 13
cdr3_aa: CASRGALTDTQYF

d_call: TRBD2
j_call: TRBJ2-2
v_call: TRBV7-9
clone_size: .
cdr3_length: 14
cdr3_aa: CAATTSGRSGELFF

d_call: .
j_call: TRBJ1-4
v_call: TRBV5-1
clone_size: .
cdr3_length: 13
cdr3_aa: CASSWTLGEKLFF

d_call: TRBD1
j_call: TRBJ1-4
v_call: TRBV27
clone_size: few
cdr3_length: 15
cdr3_aa: CASKSWGQGREKLFF

d_call: TRBD2
j_call: TRBJ2-1
v_call: TRBV27
clone_size: few
cdr3_length: 18
cdr3_aa: CASSFLGKTSGGDNEQFF

d_call: .
j_call: TRBJ2-1
v_call: TRBV7-9
clone_size: .
cdr3_length: 16
cdr3_aa: CASSLRDTNSLQEQFF

d_call: .
j_call: TRBJ2-7
v_call: TRBV9
clone_size: .
cdr3_length: 15
cdr3_aa: CASSVEFSHCYEQYF

d_call: TRBD2
j_call: TRBJ2-7
v_call: TRBV20-1
clone_size: few
cdr3_length: 15
cdr3_aa: CSASGTSGRASEQYF

d_call: .
j_call: TRBJ1-1
v_call: TRBV18
clone_size: .
cdr3_length: 16
cdr3_aa: CASSPPEATKVTEAFF

d_call: TRBD1
j_call: TRBJ1-3
v_call: TRBV7-2
clone_size: .
cdr3_length: 16
cdr3_aa: CASSLVGTGSGNTIYF

d_call: .
j_call: TRBJ1-3
v_call: TRBV4-1
clone_size: .
cdr3_length: 16
cdr3_aa: CASSQDLSGRWNTIYF

d_call: .
j_call: TRBJ2-3
v_call: TRBV7-2
clone_size: few
cdr3_length: 16
cdr3_aa: CASSVTPAVSTDTQYF

d_call: .
j_call: TRBJ1-2
v_call: TRBV20-1
clone_size: .
cdr3_length: 13
cdr3_aa: CSAPKQAPYGYTF

d_call: TRBD1
j_call: TRBJ1-1
v_call: TRBV6-1
clone_size: few
cdr3_length: 18
cdr3_aa: CASSLGQGQGALNTEAFF